The 11 T cell receptor beta chains given below trace back to one sample, sequenced in a study of control samples from healthy donors and cancer patients. Assay: immunoSEQ multiplex PCR; the TCRdb copy retains only in-frame clones and omits some. In the table there are some 120,000 clones, roughly 91% of which are singletons. Source material: PBMCs. These receptors were taken from a man aged 50 or older with head and neck cancer.

DNA of the CDR3: TGTGCCAGCAGCCAGAGGGCGTCAGGGGGAATAGGACCAAGCACAGATACGCAGTATTTT. Translated, it gives CASSQRASGGIGPSTDTQYF. The chain combines TRBV3-1 (or the pseudogene TRBV3-2) with TRBJ2-3; 7 bases are a match to TRBD1. V dropped 3 bases and J dropped 0; count of bases not matched to a gene: 18. The CDR3 has 20 residues. CDR1 LGHDT and CDR2 YNNKEL come from the germline V gene (reference sequence).

The chain uses TRBV5-4 and TRBJ2-3; D may correspond to TRBD1 or TRBD2 (6 bases each). The length of the CDR3 is 15 residues. The V end lost 6 bases, the J end lost 0 bases, and 14 bases lay between the germline ends. In germline, CDR1 is SGHNT, CDR2 YYREEE (reference sequence). The CDR3 protein is CASTSGGGSTDTQYF. The CDR3 nucleotides read TGTGCCAGCACCTCAGGAGGGGGTAGCACAGATACGCAGTATTTT.

The gene calls are TRBV5-4 and TRBJ1-2; 8 nucleotides line up with TRBD1. Germline V gene lookup returns CDR1 SGHNT and CDR2 YYREEE (reference sequence). Unmatched junction bases numbered 16, after V lost 4 bases and J lost 8 bases. This CDR3 is 16 amino acids long. The CDR3 region is CASSRGGGQGKLGYTF. CDR3 bases: TGTGCCAGCAGCCGCGGGGGTGGACAGGGTAAATTGGGCTACACCTTC.

The V and J genes are TRBV6-5 and TRBJ2-5, with D possibly being TRBD2 (6 bases). The CDR3 covers 15 residues. The germline V gene encodes CDR1 MNHEY and CDR2 SVGAGI. Deletions cut 8 bases from V and 7 bases from J, with 23 bases between. The CDR3 DNA follows: TGTGCCAGCTGGGAGTTGGGACTTTTAAGCCGGACCCAGTACTTC. Protein sequence: CASWELGLLSRTQYF.

The rearrangement uses TRBV7-9 and TRBJ1-4, with D possibly TRBD1 on 6 matching bases. Germline V gene data show CDR1 as SEHNR and CDR2 as FQNEAQ (reference sequence). Trimming took 9 bases from V and 6 from J, leaving 17 bases between them. The CDR3 is made up of 14 amino acids. CDR3 DNA sequence: TGTGCCAGTTCCCGGGGGGCTGAATATGAAAAACTGTTTTTT. Translation gives CASSRGAEYEKLFF.

V is TRBV28 and J is TRBJ1-1, with a weak D call TRBD1 (6 bases). CDR1 is MDHEN and CDR2 is SYDVKM in the germline V gene. The CDR3 has 15 residues. Trimming removed 5 bases from V and 0 bases from J, with 13 bases in between. The CDR3 protein is CASSTTRTVNTEAFF. The CDR3 nucleotides read TGTGCCAGCAGTACAACTCGGACAGTGAACACTGAAGCTTTCTTT. The full variable domain, rest sourced from reference TRBV28 and TRBJ1-1, is DVKVTQSSRYLVKRTGEKVFLECVQDMDHENMFWYRQDPGLGLRLIYFSYDVKMKEKGDIPEGYSVSREKKERFSLILESASTNQTSMYLCASSTTRTVNTEAFFGQGTRLTVV.

V is TRBV7-9 and J is TRBJ1-4; 8 nucleotides line up with TRBD1. The germline V gene has CDR1 SEHNR and CDR2 FQNEAQ (reference sequence). The CDR3 sequence is 17 residues long. V lost 1 base and J lost 6; bases outside the gene matches: 10. The CDR3 bases are TGTGCCAGCAGCTTAGGTCGGATCGGGACAGGTGATGAAAAACTGTTTTTT. This encodes CASSLGRIGTGDEKLFF.

V is TRBV14 and J is TRBJ2-1; 9 bases line up with TRBD1. Per germline, CDR1 SGHDN and CDR2 FVKESK. J lost 5 bases, V lost 4 bases, and 6 bases had no gene match. The CDR3 sequence is 15 residues long. CDR3 DNA sequence: TGTGCCAGCAGCCTCAGGACAGGGGTAAACAATGAGCAGTTCTTC. Translation gives CASSLRTGVNNEQFF.

V gene TRBV9 combines with J gene TRBJ1-1; 8 bases map to TRBD1. Trimming at V came to 4 bases and at J to 7 bases, leaving 6 bases not matched to a gene. The germline CDR1 and CDR2 sequences are SGDLS and YYNGEE. CDR3 length equals 13 residues. In nucleotides, the CDR3 is TGTGCCAGCAGCCCCCAGACAGGGGTTGAAGCTTTCTTT. Its translation is CASSPQTGVEAFF.

The rearrangement uses TRBV4-3 and TRBJ1-5; D ambiguous. CDR1 is LGHNA and CDR2 is YSLEER in the germline V gene. V lost 5 bases and J lost 2, with 10 bases in between. This CDR3 is 14 amino acids long. CDR3 in amino acids: CASSLIQGNQPQHF. CDR3 nucleotide sequence: TGCGCCAGCAGCTTAATCCAGGGCAATCAGCCCCAGCATTTT.

The rearrangement uses TRBV5-4 and TRBJ2-7, with D perhaps TRBD1 (6 bases). Trimming left V 2 bases short and J 0 bases short, with 12 bases between. Germline V gene data show CDR1 as SGHNT and CDR2 as YYREEE (reference sequence). This CDR3 spans 15 amino acids. CDR3 in DNA: TGTGCCAGCAGCTTTGGAATAGGGGGCTCCTACGAGCAGTACTTC. It yields the protein CASSFGIGGSYEQYF.